These T cell receptor beta chains were read from a single sample in a study of blood T cell repertoires in COVID-19. Produced via immunoSEQ multiplex PCR; TCRdb's table is partial and in-frame only. The table lists 500,000 or so clones, approximately 90% of them singletons. The sequencing input was PBMCs or T cells enriched from blood (not recorded which). All receptors derive from a woman aged 18 to 35 who had recovered from COVID-19. Both conserved end residues are part of each CDR3. The order of the fields is V gene, D gene, clone size, J gene, CDR3 DNA, CDR3 protein. A D gene is named only where the DNA matches it firmly. Some rows have no size entry. The others give once, few or many, or a class for an expanded clone.

TRBV9	.	.	TRBJ2-2	TGTGCCAGCAGCGATGGCAGGGTGGGCACCGGGGAGCTGTTTTTT	CASSDGRVGTGELFF
TRBV28	.	once	TRBJ1-2	TGTGCCAGCACCCCTCCAGAGGGGGTTGGCGGCTACACCTTC	CASTPPEGVGGYTF
TRBV5-4	TRBD2	once	TRBJ2-7	TGTGCCAGCAGCTTGGAGGCGACTAGCGGGACCTACGAGCAGTACTTC	CASSLEATSGTYEQYF
TRBV5-1	TRBD1	.	TRBJ1-2	TGCGCCAGCAGCTTGGGGGGACAGGACAACTATGGCTACACCTTC	CASSLGGQDNYGYTF
TRBV2	.	.	TRBJ2-2	TGTGCCAGCAGTGAATATACCCCTACCCCCGGGGAGCTGTTTTTT	CASSEYTPTPGELFF
TRBV5-4	TRBD1	.	TRBJ1-2	TGTGCCAGCAGCCAGACAGGGGGGGTTTCGTATGGCTACACCTTC	CASSQTGGVSYGYTF
TRBV5-4	.	.	TRBJ2-7	TGTGCCAGCAGCTTGGCCGGAGAAGGTAGCCGAGGCGAGCAGTACTTC	CASSLAGEGSRGEQYF
TRBV4-1	TRBD1	once	TRBJ1-5	TGCGCCAGCAGCAAGGGGGCGAGCAATCAGCCCCAGCATTTT	CASSKGASNQPQHF
TRBV27	TRBD1	.	TRBJ1-3	TGTGCCAGCAGTTTATCGGCAGGGGGACTTATTGGAAACACCATATATTTT	CASSLSAGGLIGNTIYF
TRBV5-1	TRBD1	.	TRBJ2-3	TGCGCCAGTAGACCCGGGACAGGGGGCACAGATACGCAGTATTTT	CASRPGTGGTDTQYF
TRBV7-2	TRBD2	.	TRBJ2-1	TGTGCCAGCAGCTTAGGGGAGCGGGGGGCCGACAATGAGCAGTTCTTC	CASSLGERGADNEQFF
TRBV29-1	TRBD1	.	TRBJ1-1	TGCAGCGTGGTCAGGGGGCCGGGCACTGAAGCTTTCTTT	CSVVRGPGTEAFF
TRBV18	TRBD1	.	TRBJ2-7	TGTGCCAGCTCACCAGGAGGGCCGGGACAGGGAATGATTTACGAGCAGTACTTC	CASSPGGPGQGMIYEQYF
TRBV2	TRBD1	once	TRBJ1-6	TGTGCCAGCAGTCCGACAGGGGGCAGGAATTCACCCCTCCACTTT	CASSPTGGRNSPLHF
TRBV5-4	.	.	TRBJ2-3	TGTGCCAGCAGCTTGGGGCTAGCGTGGGGAGATACGCAGTATTTT	CASSLGLAWGDTQYF
TRBV5-1	.	few	TRBJ2-4	TGCGCCAGCAGCACCCTAGGCCGAGACATTCAGTACTTC	CASSTLGRDIQYF
TRBV6-5	.	few	TRBJ2-2	TGTGCCAGCACCCCCTTAGACACCGGGGAGCTGTTTTTT	CASTPLDTGELFF
TRBV1	.	.	TRBJ2-1	TGCACCAGCAGCCAAGATTCCCTAGCGGACTCCAAGAAAAGATGGGACAATGAGCAGTTCTTC	CTSSQDSLADSKKRWDNEQFF
TRBV19	.	once	TRBJ1-6	TGTGCCAGTAGTACAGGGACAAATTCACCCCTCCACTTT	CASSTGTNSPLHF
TRBV7-2	.	few	TRBJ1-5	TGTGCCAGCAGCTTAACGTTCAGGGTAGGAAGGGATCAGCCCCAGCATTTT	CASSLTFRVGRDQPQHF
TRBV30	TRBD1	once	TRBJ2-7	TGTGCCTGGAGCGCGGACAGGGCCTACGAGCAGTACTTC	CAWSADRAYEQYF
TRBV2	.	once	TRBJ1-2	TGTGCCAGCAGTGAAGATTCACCGAGAGCCTATGGCTACACCTTC	CASSEDSPRAYGYTF
TRBV29-1	.	.	TRBJ2-5	TGCAGCGTTGTCGAAGAGACCCAGTACTTC	CSVVEETQYF
TRBV20-1	.	.	TRBJ2-5	TGCTCCGGCAGGGTGAGCGAGACCCAGTACTTC	CSGRVSETQYF
TRBV10-1	.	.	TRBJ2-1	TGCGCCAGCAGTGAGCAGGATTTGGAGCAGTTCTTC	CASSEQDLEQFF
TRBV6-5	.	.	TRBJ1-4	TGTGCCAGCAGTTCAGGGGACCCCAATGAAAAACTGTTTTTT	CASSSGDPNEKLFF
TRBV4-2	.	.	TRBJ1-5	TGTGCCAGCAGCCAGGGGGGGGCTGGGGTCCTTCAGCCCCAGCATTTT	CASSQGGAGVLQPQHF
TRBV4-2	.	.	TRBJ1-1	TGTGCCAGCAGCCAGGCACTTACAGGGAACACTGAAGCTTTCTTT	CASSQALTGNTEAFF
TRBV2	TRBD1	once	TRBJ1-5	TGTGCCAGCAGTGACGGGACAGGGGGATTTCAGCCCCAGCATTTT	CASSDGTGGFQPQHF
TRBV7-8	.	.	TRBJ2-7	TGTGCCAGCAGCTTAGCTGTCACGGCCTACGAGCAGTACTTC	CASSLAVTAYEQYF
TRBV30	.	few	TRBJ1-3	TGTGCCTGGAGTACAGGGTTTGGTAGTGGAAACACCATATATTTT	CAWSTGFGSGNTIYF
TRBV5-4	.	.	TRBJ2-3	TGTGCCAGCAGCTCCCCCTTTGGGGCAGCAAAGCATAAGGATACGCAGTATTTT	CASSSPFGAAKHKDTQYF
TRBV4-1	TRBD2	.	TRBJ2-1	TGCGCCAGCAGCCCTAAGCGGGGGGGCGACAATGAGCAGTTCTTC	CASSPKRGGDNEQFF
TRBV5-4	.	.	TRBJ2-5	TGTGCCAGCAGCTTGGAGCCGGGAGAGGGGGAGACCCAGTACTTC	CASSLEPGEGETQYF
TRBV5-6	TRBD1	.	TRBJ2-5	TGTGCCAGCAGCTTCCTGACAGGGAATGAGAGAGAGACCCAGTACTTC	CASSFLTGNERETQYF
TRBV5-5	TRBD2	.	TRBJ2-6	TGTGCCAGCAGCCAGCGGGGCCAAGACTCTCGATCTGGGGCCAACGTCCTGACTTTC	CASSQRGQDSRSGANVLTF
TRBV12-5	TRBD1	.	TRBJ1-5	TGTGCTAGTTTGGGACAGGGGCTGGGTCAGCCCCAGCATTTT	CASLGQGLGQPQHF
TRBV20-1	TRBD1	.	TRBJ1-2	TGCAGTGCTAGTTCGACAGGGGACTATGGCTACACCTTC	CSASSTGDYGYTF
TRBV9	.	.	TRBJ2-3	TGTGCCAGCAGCGTAGATGGCAGGGCTGAAGCAGATACGCAGTATTTT	CASSVDGRAEADTQYF
TRBV2	.	.	TRBJ1-1	TGTGCCGTTCCATCCATGGGCGAAAACACTGAAGCTTTCTTT	CAVPSMGENTEAFF
TRBV6-5	.	once	TRBJ1-5	TGTGCCAGCAGCCCAGACAGGAGCAATCAGCCCCAGCATTTT	CASSPDRSNQPQHF
TRBV6-5	.	.	TRBJ1-1	TGTGCCAGCAGTCCCAGGGAAGGGAACACTGAAGCTTTCTTT	CASSPREGNTEAFF
TRBV9	.	.	TRBJ2-1	TGTGCCAGCAGCGGACAGACCCTCTTTCGGGAGCAGTTCTTC	CASSGQTLFREQFF
TRBV30	TRBD1	.	TRBJ1-5	TGTGCCTGGAGTCGGGGTACGCAGGGGGATCAGCCCCAGCATTTT	CAWSRGTQGDQPQHF
TRBV6-5	TRBD2	once	TRBJ2-1	TGTGCCAGCAGTTCCCATTCTAGCGGGGGGGCGGATGAGCAGTTCTTC	CASSSHSSGGADEQFF
TRBV2	.	.	TRBJ1-3	TGTGCCAGCAGCCAAATTGAGGGAAACACCATATATTTT	CASSQIEGNTIYF
TRBV15	.	.	TRBJ1-3	TGTGCCACCAGCAGAGTATCGGGATCTGGAAACACCATATATTTT	CATSRVSGSGNTIYF
TRBV18	.	.	TRBJ1-1	TGTGCCAGCTCACCCTCACGGGAAGGGAATGAAGCTTTCTTT	CASSPSREGNEAFF
TRBV6-2/TRBV6-3	.	.	TRBJ1-4	TGTGCCAGCAGTTTGGAGGATTCAACTAATGAAAAACTGTTTTTT	CASSLEDSTNEKLFF
TRBV25-1	.	.	TRBJ1-5	TGTGCCAGCAGTGGCCCCCAGGAGGTCAATCAGCCCCAGCATTTT	CASSGPQEVNQPQHF
TRBV28	TRBD1	.	TRBJ1-4	TGTGCCAGCAGTAAGGTTGGGGGACAGGGTGAAAAACTGTTTTTT	CASSKVGGQGEKLFF
TRBV5-4	.	.	TRBJ1-1	TGTGCCAGCAGCTCCTCTAGGGCAGGGTACGCCTCGAACACTGAAGCTTTCTTT	CASSSSRAGYASNTEAFF